This T cell receptor (beta chain) was documented in a study of siplizumab effects on memory and regulatory T cells. The V gene's germline CDR1 is SGHTA and CDR2 FQGNSA. With 0 bases removed from V and 5 bases from J, the gap between germline ends came to 17 bases. CDR3 length equals 16 residues. General observations from the study: Apparently key alloresponse contributors, naive T cells also seemed more diverse than memory cells. Only a minority of proliferating CD4+ or CD8+ clones had an assignable naive or memory phenotype, with roughly 75-97% lacking one.

Generated by immunoSEQ multiplex PCR, the TCRdb table keeps only in-frame clones and is missing some. The sample yields around 100,000 clones, about nine tenths seen once. With respect to this clone: Its antigen remains unknown.

Input material: non-Treg CD4+ T cells sorted from blood. V gene TRBV7-2 combines with J gene TRBJ2-7; D tentatively fits TRBD1 or TRBD2 (5 bases each). This receptor was identified in a human donor in good health. In DNA, the CDR3 is TGTGCCAGCAGCTTAGCGGGGGTAGGGGTTGGCCACGAGCAGTACTTC. It codes for CASSLAGVGVGHEQYF.